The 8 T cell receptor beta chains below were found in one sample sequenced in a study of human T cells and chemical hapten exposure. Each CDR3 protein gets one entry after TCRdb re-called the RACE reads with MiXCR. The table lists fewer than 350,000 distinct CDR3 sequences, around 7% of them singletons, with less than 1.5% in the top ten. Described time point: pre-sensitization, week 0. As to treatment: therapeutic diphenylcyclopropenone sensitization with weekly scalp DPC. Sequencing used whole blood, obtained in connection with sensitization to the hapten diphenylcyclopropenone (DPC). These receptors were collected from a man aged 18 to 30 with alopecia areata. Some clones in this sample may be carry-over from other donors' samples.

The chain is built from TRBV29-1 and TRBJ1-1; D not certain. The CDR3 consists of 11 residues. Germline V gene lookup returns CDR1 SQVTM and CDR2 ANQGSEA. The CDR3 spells CSFFANTEAFF. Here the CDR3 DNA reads TGCTCTTTCTTCGCGAACACTGAAGCTTTCTTT. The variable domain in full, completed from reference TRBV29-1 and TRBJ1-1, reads SAVISQKPSRDICQRGTSLTIQCQVDSQVTMMFWYRQQPGQSLTLIATANQGSEATYESGFVIDKFPISRPNLTFSTLTVSNMSPEDSSIYLCSFFANTEAFFGQGTRLTVV.

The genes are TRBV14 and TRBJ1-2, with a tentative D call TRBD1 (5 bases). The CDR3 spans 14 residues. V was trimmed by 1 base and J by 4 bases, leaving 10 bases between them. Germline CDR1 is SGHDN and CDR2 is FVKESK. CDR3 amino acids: CASSQVGGGYGYTF. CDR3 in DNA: TGTGCCAGCAGCCAAGTTGGCGGGGGCTATGGCTACACCTTC.

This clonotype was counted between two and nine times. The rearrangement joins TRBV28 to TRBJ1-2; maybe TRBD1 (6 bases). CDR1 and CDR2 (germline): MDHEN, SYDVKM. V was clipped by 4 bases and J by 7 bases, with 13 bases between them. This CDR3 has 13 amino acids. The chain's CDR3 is CASSSSTGFGYTF. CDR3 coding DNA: TGTGCCAGCAGTTCTTCCACAGGGTTTGGCTACACCTTC.

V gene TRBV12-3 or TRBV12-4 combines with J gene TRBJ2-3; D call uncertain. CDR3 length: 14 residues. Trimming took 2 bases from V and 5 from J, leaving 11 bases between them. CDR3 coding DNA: TGTGCCAGCAGTTTAAACATTGGGCAAGATACGCAGTATTTT. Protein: CASSLNIGQDTQYF.

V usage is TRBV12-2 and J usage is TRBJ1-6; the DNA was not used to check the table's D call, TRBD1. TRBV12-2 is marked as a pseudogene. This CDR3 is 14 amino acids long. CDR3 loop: CASRPSRGNSPLHF. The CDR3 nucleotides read TGTGCAAGTCGTCCCTCCAGGGGAAATTCACCCCTCCACTTT.

DNA of the CDR3: TGTGCCAGCAGCTTATTCGGCGTTAATGAAAAACTGTTTTTT. Amino acids: CASSLFGVNEKLFF. The V and J genes are TRBV7-2 and TRBJ1-4; D is ambiguous. The CDR3 is 14 residues long. V was pared by 2 bases and J by 4 bases, with 8 bases between. Germline V gene lookup returns CDR1 SGHTA and CDR2 FQGNSA.

The CDR3 region is CASRHSGTEAFF. DNA for the CDR3: TGTGCCAGCAGACATAGTGGCACTGAAGCTTTCTTT. The rearrangement uses TRBV6-5 and TRBJ1-1, with no clear D. Trimming left V 6 bases short and J 4 bases short, with 9 bases between. The germline CDR1 and CDR2 sequences are MNHEY and SVGAGI. This CDR3 is built from 12 residues.

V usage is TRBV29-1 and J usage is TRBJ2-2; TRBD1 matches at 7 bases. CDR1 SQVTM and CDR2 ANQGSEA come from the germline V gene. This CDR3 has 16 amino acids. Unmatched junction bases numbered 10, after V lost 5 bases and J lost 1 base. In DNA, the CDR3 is TGCAGCGTTTCGCGGTCCGGGACAGTGAACACCGGGGAGCTGTTTTTT. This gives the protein CSVSRSGTVNTGELFF.